The 14 T cell receptor beta chains below all came from one sample that was sequenced in a study of vaccination and CD4 T cells after COVID-19. TCRdb re-derived calls from the PCR reads in MiXCR, one entry per CDR3 protein. There are roughly 18,000 distinct CDR3 sequences in the sample; around two thirds occur only once, and under 1.2% lies in the top ten. Sequencing was performed on CD4+ T cells from blood, taken before SARS-CoV-2 vaccination. The origin of the receptors is a human donor who had recovered from COVID-19.

The chain has TRBV5-5 and TRBJ2-3, with D uncertain. This CDR3 has 13 amino acids. The V gene lost 4 bases and the J gene lost 6 bases, with 12 bases spanning the gap. CDR1 is SGHKS and CDR2 is YYEKEE in the germline V gene (reference sequence). The CDR3 protein is CASSPALLDTQYF. DNA of the CDR3: TGTGCCAGCAGCCCGGCCCTGTTGGATACGCAGTATTTT. The full variable domain, with the rest looked up from reference TRBV5-5 and TRBJ2-3, is DAGVTQSPTHLIKTRGQQVTLRCSPISGHKSVSWYQQVLGQGPQFIFQYYEKEERGRGNFPDRFSARQFPNYSSELNVNALLLGDSALYLCASSPALLDTQYFGPGTRLTVL.

The chain has TRBV6-1 and TRBJ2-5; TRBD1 aligns across 9 bases. CDR1 and CDR2 from the germline V gene are MNHNS and SASEGT. The CDR3 length is 14 residues. V was pared by 6 bases and J by 8 bases, with 10 bases of the junction left unmatched. CDR3 nucleotides: TGTGCCAGCAGCAAACAGGGGGCCGGGGGTACCCAGTACTTC. It is translated as CASSKQGAGGTQYF.

The chain links TRBV27 to TRBJ2-1, with 8 bases fitting TRBD1. The junction had 8 bases not matched to a gene; V was cut back by 3 bases and J by 7 bases. The CDR3 totals 15 residues. The germline gives CDR1 MNHEY, CDR2 SMNVEV (reference sequence). The CDR3 DNA follows: TGTGCCAGCAGTTTCGACAGGGGTTTGTGGAATGAGCAGTTCTTC. Translation gives CASSFDRGLWNEQFF.

The J gene is TRBJ2-6, the V gene TRBV11-1, with 7 bases lining up with TRBD1. Germline CDR1 reads SGHAT; CDR2 reads FQDESV (reference sequence). The V and J ends lost 1 base and 2 bases, in that order; junction bases with no gene match: 8. CDR3 length: 18 residues. CDR3 amino acids: CASSLGDRVAAGANVLTF. In DNA, the CDR3 is TGTGCCAGCAGCTTAGGAGACAGGGTGGCTGCTGGGGCCAACGTCCTGACTTTC.

This chain uses TRBV10-3 with TRBJ2-7; 9 positions agree with TRBD1. There are 14 residues in the CDR3. Unmatched junction bases numbered 9, after V lost 6 bases and J lost 6 bases. The germline V gene has CDR1 ENHRY and CDR2 SYGVKD. CDR3 region: CAISEMTGGGEQYF. Here the CDR3 DNA reads TGTGCCATCAGCGAAATGACAGGGGGGGGCGAGCAGTACTTC.

The chain links TRBV29-1 to TRBJ2-7, with D perhaps matching TRBD1 or TRBD2 (5 bases each). This CDR3 comprises 10 residues. Germline CDR1 and CDR2: SQVTM and ANQGSEA. Trimming pared 5 bases from V and 6 bases from J, leaving 8 bases between. This CDR3 reads CSVYGAEQYF. In DNA, the CDR3 is TGCAGCGTTTACGGGGCCGAGCAGTACTTC.

This clonotype was observed a single time. CDR3 in amino acids: CSARAPQGRWVRNTEAFF. The CDR3, as DNA: TGCAGTGCTAGAGCCCCTCAGGGACGGTGGGTGCGGAACACTGAAGCTTTCTTT. This sequence joins TRBV20-1 and TRBJ1-1; tentatively, D is TRBD1 (5 bases). V gave up 1 base and J gave up 1 base, with 22 bases separating them. The CDR3 totals 18 residues. Per the germline V gene, CDR1 is DFQATT and CDR2 is SNEGSKA (reference sequence).

V usage is TRBV9 and J usage is TRBJ2-3; D is unresolved. Germline CDR1 SGDLS, CDR2 YYNGEE. This CDR3 has 14 residues. Trimming took 3 bases from V and 2 from J, leaving 10 bases between them. The DNA of the CDR3 is TGTGCCAGCAGCGCCAGGCTGACCACAGATACGCAGTATTTT. Translating gives CASSARLTTDTQYF.

This clonotype was detected only once. This chain joins TRBV20-1 and TRBJ2-3; 13 bases align to TRBD2. This CDR3 has 16 residues. Germline V gene sequence: CDR1 DFQATT, CDR2 SNEGSKA (reference sequence). The ends lost 5 bases at V and 4 bases at J; junction bases unmatched: 9. The CDR3 protein is CSAPDTSGRAADTQYF. The CDR3 DNA reads TGCAGTGCTCCGGACACTAGCGGGAGGGCCGCAGATACGCAGTATTTT.

The chain is built from TRBV19 and TRBJ2-2, with D tentatively TRBD1 (5 bases). Germline loops: CDR1 LNHDA, CDR2 SQIVND (reference sequence). The CDR3 runs to 14 residues. Trimming stripped 3 bases from V and 8 bases from J, with 13 bases between. The chain's CDR3 is CASSIQGVRGELFF. The CDR3 DNA reads TGTGCCAGTAGTATCCAGGGTGTGAGAGGGGAGCTGTTTTTT. Combining the CDR3 with reference TRBV19 and TRBJ2-2 gives the whole variable domain DGGITQSPKYLFRKEGQNVTLSCEQNLNHDAMYWYRQDPGQGLRLIYYSQIVNDFQKGDIAEGYSVSREKKESFPLTVTSAQKNPTAFYLCASSIQGVRGELFFGEGSRLTVL.

The chain is built from TRBV5-4 and TRBJ1-1, with TRBD1 as a possible D gene (5 bases). CDR3 length equals 16 residues. In germline, CDR1 is SGHNT, CDR2 YYREEE (reference sequence). V lost 5 bases to trimming and J lost 0 bases, with 17 bases between them. CDR3 nucleotide sequence: TGTGCCAGCAGGGACGCAGGGTTCGGGGTGAACACTGAAGCTTTCTTT. The encoded protein is CASRDAGFGVNTEAFF.

This clonotype was seen only a few times. This sequence joins TRBV24-1 and TRBJ2-3; D call uncertain. The V end lost 4 bases, the J end lost 0 bases, and 13 bases lay between the germline ends. The CDR3 has 16 amino acids. Germline lookup yields CDR1 KGHDR and CDR2 SFDVKD. CDR3 nucleotides: TGTGCCACCAGTGACGTTGACATCCTAAGCACAGATACGCAGTATTTT. Protein sequence: CATSDVDILSTDTQYF.

The CDR3 is CASSLNRVTRGEQFF. In DNA, the CDR3 is TGTGCCAGCAGCTTGAACAGGGTTACTCGCGGTGAGCAGTTCTTC. The gene calls are TRBV11-1 and TRBJ2-1, with D possibly matching TRBD1 (6 bases). Trimming cost V 3 bases and J 9 bases, with 18 bases left between them. The V gene's germline CDR1 is SGHAT and CDR2 FQDESV (reference sequence). The CDR3 sequence is 15 residues long.

The genes are TRBV7-2 and TRBJ2-1; perhaps TRBD2 as D (5 bases). CDR1 is SGHTA and CDR2 is FQGNSA in the germline V gene. The ends were cut back, 5 bases at V and 8 bases at J, with 19 bases in the middle. The length of the CDR3 is 15 residues. DNA of the CDR3: TGTGCCAGCAGCCCAGGTCCCGGGATCCCTCATGAGCAGTTCTTC. It codes for CASSPGPGIPHEQFF.